This is a list of T cell receptor beta chains from one sample in a study of cytomegalovirus exposure and HLA in healthy donors. Some clones are missing from TCRdb's copy, which holds only in-frame ones; the method was immunoSEQ multiplex PCR. This sample carries about 180,000 clones, roughly 79% of them seen once, and the ten largest clones take around 3%. The sample comprised PBMCs. All receptors come from a male donor in good health and CMV-seronegative. The CDR3 runs from the conserved cysteine through the conserved F or W. D genes are given only for firm matches. Size is stated for part of the rows, as once, few or many counts, or as a class when the clone is expanded.

V gene: TRBV6-6; clone size: -; D gene: TRBD1; J gene: TRBJ1-5; CDR3 DNA: TGTGCCAGCAGTTTAATCCAGGGGGGTTATAGTCAGCCCCAGCATTTT; CDR3 protein: CASSLIQGGYSQPQHF
V gene: TRBV6-5; clone size: few; D gene: TRBD1; J gene: TRBJ1-2; CDR3 DNA: TGTGCCAGCAGTTACATTCGGACAGGGGGCTCCTATGGCTACACCTTC; CDR3 protein: CASSYIRTGGSYGYTF
V gene: TRBV2; clone size: few; D gene: TRBD2; J gene: TRBJ2-3; CDR3 DNA: TGTGCCAGCAGACCCCTAGCGGGATTCGCAGATACGCAGTATTTT; CDR3 protein: CASRPLAGFADTQYF
V gene: TRBV27; clone size: -; D gene: -; J gene: TRBJ2-1; CDR3 DNA: TGTGCCAGCAGTTTAGGACACGACAATGAGCAGTTCTTC; CDR3 protein: CASSLGHDNEQFF
V gene: TRBV28; clone size: -; D gene: TRBD2; J gene: TRBJ2-3; CDR3 DNA: TGTGCCAGCAGTTTACTAGCGGGAGGGACAGATACGCAGTATTTT; CDR3 protein: CASSLLAGGTDTQYF
V gene: TRBV29-1; clone size: -; D gene: TRBD1; J gene: TRBJ1-2; CDR3 DNA: TGCAGCGTTGGGACAGGGGTTGGCTACACCTTC; CDR3 protein: CSVGTGVGYTF
V gene: TRBV7-2; clone size: -; D gene: -; J gene: TRBJ2-1; CDR3 DNA: TGTGCCAGCAGCTTAGGGCTAGACTCCTACAATGAGCAGTTCTTC; CDR3 protein: CASSLGLDSYNEQFF
V gene: TRBV6-5; clone size: -; D gene: -; J gene: TRBJ1-2; CDR3 DNA: TGTGCCAGCAGACGCGGGACGGACTATGGCTACACCTTC; CDR3 protein: CASRRGTDYGYTF
V gene: TRBV15; clone size: -; D gene: TRBD1; J gene: TRBJ2-7; CDR3 DNA: TGTGCCACCAGCAGGGCGACAGGGGTCTCCTACGAGCAGTACTTC; CDR3 protein: CATSRATGVSYEQYF
V gene: TRBV4-3; clone size: -; D gene: TRBD2; J gene: TRBJ2-7; CDR3 DNA: TGCGCCAGCAGCCAAGATCGGTCAGCGGGAGGGCGGACCTACGAGCAGTACTTC; CDR3 protein: CASSQDRSAGGRTYEQYF
V gene: TRBV5-1; clone size: -; D gene: TRBD1; J gene: TRBJ1-1; CDR3 DNA: TGCGCCAGCAGCTCGGGACAGCGCACTGAAGCTTTCTTT; CDR3 protein: CASSSGQRTEAFF
V gene: TRBV28; clone size: -; D gene: -; J gene: TRBJ2-7; CDR3 DNA: TGTGCCAGTTTAGGGGGAGCGGGGCTTACCTACGAGCAGTACTTC; CDR3 protein: CASLGGAGLTYEQYF
V gene: TRBV5-1; clone size: -; D gene: -; J gene: TRBJ1-3; CDR3 DNA: TGCGCCAGCAGCTCACAAGGAGCCTCTGGAAACACCATATATTTT; CDR3 protein: CASSSQGASGNTIYF
V gene: TRBV9; clone size: -; D gene: -; J gene: TRBJ2-2; CDR3 DNA: TGTGCCAGCAGCGCCAGACAGGGAGGCACCGGGGAGCTGTTTTTT; CDR3 protein: CASSARQGGTGELFF